Sequencing of this T cell receptor beta chain was carried out in a study of blood T cell repertoires in COVID-19. Background on the study: Sources were T cells, B-cell-depleted T cells, or PBMCs; the material itself was cDNA or gDNA.

Per the authors' pipeline: Estimation of nucleated cell counts relied on the amplification of reference gene primers. The table came from immunoSEQ multiplex PCR; TCRdb's copy has only in-frame clones and leaves some out. Clone size and V and J calls were adopted from that table, with D and trimming inferred from the DNA. The table shows 200,000 to 250,000 clones, with 86% occurring only once. CDR3 length equals 13 residues. V lost 5 bases and J 7 bases, leaving 14 bases between the germline ends. Germline V gives CDR1 MNHEY, CDR2 SMNVEV (reference sequence). This clone was detected only once. The sequence was obtained from a woman in her thirties who had recovered from COVID-19. The chain is built from TRBV27 and TRBJ1-2; a possible D gene is TRBD1 (6 bases). The material sequenced was peripheral blood. As DNA, the CDR3 is TGTGCCAGCAGTGCTACAGGGTTCGGTGGCTACACCTTC. This encodes CASSATGFGGYTF.